This entry describes one TCR beta chain. Its matching antigen is unknown. One junction end does not reproduce the germline sequence, and a read error may be involved. The data originate from a study of cytomegalovirus exposure and HLA in healthy donors. The germline CDR1 and CDR2 sequences are SSHAT and FNYEAQ (reference sequence). This CDR3 is 17 amino acids long. Vbeta (60) and Jbeta (13) primers were used in the PCR. Only in-frame clones appear in the TCRdb table, and some are missing; sequencing was by immunoSEQ multiplex PCR. This table holds 200,000 to 250,000 clones, 85% found once. Overall study results and limits: Researchers reported in a later analysis that common viral pathogens appeared linked to several top clusters. Available immune exposure information covered CMV serostatus only. In vitro work confirmed that a few CMV-associated chains recognize CMV antigens.

Among the donors, all were healthy bone marrow donors. The source material was PBMCs. The sequence was collected from a human donor in good health. The chain joins TRBV7-7 to TRBJ2-1, with TRBD2 identical over 11 bases. The CDR3 DNA is TGTGCTAGCAGCTTAAACCCGACTAGCGGGGTATACAATGAGCAGTTCTTC. It codes for CASSLNPTSGVYNEQFF.